This paragraph covers one TCR beta chain sequence. Its antigen is unidentified. Naive CD8 cells lacked CD45RO, underwent positive selection for CCR7 and left out terminally differentiated effector memory CD45RA+ cells. This specimen comes from a study of shared clonotypes between healthy human individuals. This CDR3 spans 11 amino acids. CDR1 LNHNV and CDR2 YYDKDF come from the germline V gene (reference sequence). V lost 2 bases, J lost 9 bases, and 7 bases lay in between. Sorted subsets were amplified in replicate PCRs using 200 to 250 ng DNA, about 30,000 T cell genomes. The protocol was immunoSEQ multiplex PCR, while the TCRdb copy is restricted to in-frame clones and leaves out a portion. There are around 610,000 clones in the sample; roughly 96% occur only once, and roughly 0.1% lies in the top ten. The study's findings and limits: Relative to clonotypes present in all four donors, those not shared had lower generation probabilities. What limited the represented genetic and exposure-history diversity was the small number of donors.

The specimen was naive CD8+ T cells sorted from blood. The receptor comes from a woman aged 25 to 39 in good health. The rearrangement joins TRBV15 to TRBJ2-5; unclear D gene. The CDR3 DNA sequence: TGTGCCACCAGCAGAATCCCCCCCCAGTACTTC. Its protein is CATSRIPPQYF. Based on the CDR3 plus reference TRBV15 and TRBJ2-5, the full variable domain is DAMVIQNPRYQVTQFGKPVTLSCSQTLNHNVMYWYQQKSSQAPKLLFHYYDKDFNNEADTPDNFQSRRPNTSFCFLDIRSPGLGDTAMYLCATSRIPPQYFGPGTRLLVL.